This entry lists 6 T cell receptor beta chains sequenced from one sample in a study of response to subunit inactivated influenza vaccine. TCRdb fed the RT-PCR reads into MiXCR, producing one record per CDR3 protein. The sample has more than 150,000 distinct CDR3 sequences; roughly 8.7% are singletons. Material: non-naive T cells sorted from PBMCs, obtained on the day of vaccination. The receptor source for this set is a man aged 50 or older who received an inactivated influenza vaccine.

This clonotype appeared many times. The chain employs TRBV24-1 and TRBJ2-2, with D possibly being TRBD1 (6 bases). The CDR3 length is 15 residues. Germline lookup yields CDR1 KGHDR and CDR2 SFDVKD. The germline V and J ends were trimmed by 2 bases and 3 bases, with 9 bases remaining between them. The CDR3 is CATSDSQGYTGELFF. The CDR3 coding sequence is TGTGCCACCAGTGATTCCCAGGGGTACACCGGGGAGCTGTTTTTT.

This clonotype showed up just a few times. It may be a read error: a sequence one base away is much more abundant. For the CDR3, the DNA is TGTGCCAGCAGCTTGGACGCCGGGGGTAGTTCACCCCTCCACTTT. This translates into CASSLDAGGSSPLHF. The chain joins TRBV5-5 to TRBJ1-6; weak D call: TRBD1 (5 bases). V was shortened by 0 bases and J by 9 bases, with 13 bases between the two germline ends. The CDR3 contains 15 residues. Germline CDR1 SGHKS, CDR2 YYEKEE (reference sequence).

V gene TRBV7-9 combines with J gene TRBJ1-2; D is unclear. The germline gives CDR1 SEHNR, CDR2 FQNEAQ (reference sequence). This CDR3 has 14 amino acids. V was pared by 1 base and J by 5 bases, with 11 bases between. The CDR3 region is CASSLESVFYGYTF. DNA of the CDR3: TGTGCCAGCAGCTTAGAGTCCGTTTTTTATGGCTACACCTTC.

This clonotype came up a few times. CDR3 sequence (DNA): TGTGCCAGCAGCTTAGACCCGGGGCGGAACAATGAGCAGTTCTTC. Residues: CASSLDPGRNNEQFF. The V and J genes are TRBV7-8 and TRBJ2-1; D assignment may be TRBD1 or TRBD2 (5 bases each). The CDR3 consists of 15 residues. Looked up from germline, CDR1 is SGHVS and CDR2 is FQNEAQ. The ends were cut back, 1 base at V and 5 bases at J, with 12 bases in the middle.

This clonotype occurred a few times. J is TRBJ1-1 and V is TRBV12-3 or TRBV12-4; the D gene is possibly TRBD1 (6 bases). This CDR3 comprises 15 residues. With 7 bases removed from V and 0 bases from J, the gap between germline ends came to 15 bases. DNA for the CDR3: TGTGCCAGCACCCTAGGGGGGCACCTGAACACTGAAGCTTTCTTT. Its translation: CASTLGGHLNTEAFF.

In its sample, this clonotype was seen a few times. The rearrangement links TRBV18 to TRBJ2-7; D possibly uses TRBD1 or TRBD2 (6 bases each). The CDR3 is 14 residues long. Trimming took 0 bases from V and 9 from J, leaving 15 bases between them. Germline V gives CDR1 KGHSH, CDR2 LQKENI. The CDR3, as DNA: TGTGCCAGCTCACCACCGACAGGACCGCGGGGGCAGTACTTC. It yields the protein CASSPPTGPRGQYF.